A single sample is the source of the 16 T cell receptor beta chains below, sequenced in a study of T cell responses to AZD1222 COVID-19 vaccine. Data came from immunoSEQ multiplex PCR; TCRdb stores just in-frame clones and leaves some out. The sample lists about 110,000 clones, about 85% occurring once. Sequenced here: peripheral blood, sampled on day 0 of AZD1222 vaccination. The receptors originated from an adult in good health.

In nucleotides, the CDR3 is TGTGCCAGCAGCTCACAGGGTATTGGCTACACCTTC. It encodes CASSSQGIGYTF. This chain joins TRBV7-2 and TRBJ1-2; TRBD1 is a possible D gene (6 bases). Trimming removed 4 bases from V and 7 bases from J, with 10 bases in between. The CDR3 is made up of 12 amino acids. Per the germline V gene, CDR1 is SGHTA and CDR2 is FQGNSA.

The CDR3 coding sequence is TGCAGTGCTTCGAGCGCCGGGGAGCTGTTTTTT. Its translation: CSASSAGELFF. The rearrangement joins TRBV20-1 to TRBJ2-2; D gene uncertain. The V gene's germline CDR1 is DFQATT and CDR2 SNEGSKA (reference sequence). The CDR3 spans 11 residues. Trimming took 5 bases from V and 6 from J, leaving 7 bases between them.

The chain couples TRBV9 to TRBJ2-2, with a tentative D call TRBD2 (7 bases). The CDR3 is 15 amino acids. Germline CDR1 and CDR2: SGDLS and YYNGEE. The V and J ends lost 0 bases and 7 bases respectively, with 13 bases between them. Written as DNA, the CDR3 is TGTGCCAGCAGCGTAGCGGGGGGCCTGGGCGGGGAGCTGTTTTTT. Encoded protein: CASSVAGGLGGELFF.

Relative to its sample, this clone is medium-sized. The rearrangement links TRBV15 to TRBJ2-7; D is unresolved. V was cut by 1 base and J by 0 bases, with 10 bases left in between. Per the germline V gene, CDR1 is LNHNV and CDR2 is YYDKDF (reference sequence). This CDR3 has 15 amino acids. The CDR3 nucleotides are TGTGCCACCAGCAGAGGGAGCCCTAGCTCCTACGAGCAGTACTTC. Translating gives CATSRGSPSSYEQYF.

This chain connects TRBV18 to TRBJ1-1; D is perhaps TRBD1 (6 bases). With 3 bases removed from V and 3 bases from J, the gap between germline ends came to 11 bases. Germline CDR1 reads KGHSH; CDR2 reads LQKENI. CDR3 size: 14 residues. The CDR3 bases are TGTGCCAGCTCACCCCTGAAGGGGGACACTGAAGCTTTCTTT. Amino acid sequence: CASSPLKGDTEAFF. The entire variable domain, with the rest obtained from reference TRBV18 and TRBJ1-1, is as follows: NAGVMQNPRHLVRRRGQEARLRCSPMKGHSHVYWYRQLPEEGLKFMVYLQKENIIDESGMPKERFSAEFPKEGPSILRIQQVVRGDSAAYFCASSPLKGDTEAFFGQGTRLTVV.

V and J are TRBV10-2 and TRBJ2-4, with TRBD2 identical over 13 bases. Looked up from germline, CDR1 is WSHSY and CDR2 is SAAADI. Unmatched junction bases numbered 12, after V lost 3 bases and J lost 7 bases. CDR3 length equals 18 residues. The CDR3 DNA reads TGCGCCAGCAGTGATAAGGGAGGACTAGCGGGAGTAGGGAACATTCAGTACTTC. This codes for CASSDKGGLAGVGNIQYF.

The V gene is TRBV27, the J gene TRBJ2-3, with D perhaps matching TRBD2 (7 bases). Germline V CDR1 and CDR2: MNHEY, SMNVEV (reference sequence). This CDR3 has 17 residues. Trimming pared 2 bases from V and 4 bases from J, leaving 19 bases between. The CDR3 spells CASSLDWDYPGADTQYF. CDR3 nucleotide sequence: TGTGCCAGCAGTTTAGATTGGGACTACCCAGGGGCAGATACGCAGTATTTT.

V is TRBV19 and J is TRBJ1-5; D ambiguous. Trimming cost V 3 bases and J 11 bases, with 11 bases left between them. The CDR3 runs 12 residues. From germline, CDR1 is LNHDA and CDR2 SQIVND (reference sequence). CDR3 sequence (DNA): TGTGCCAGTAGTATGGAAGGAAGGACCCAGCATTTT. Translation gives CASSMEGRTQHF. Supplemented by reference TRBV19 and TRBJ1-5, the full variable domain reads DGGITQSPKYLFRKEGQNVTLSCEQNLNHDAMYWYRQDPGQGLRLIYYSQIVNDFQKGDIAEGYSVSREKKESFPLTVTSAQKNPTAFYLCASSMEGRTQHFGDGTRLSIL.

V gene TRBV2 combines with J gene TRBJ1-1; D is unresolved. Germline CDR1 reads SNHLY; CDR2 reads FYNNEI. Trimming removed 0 bases from V and 6 bases from J, with 8 bases in between. The CDR3 totals 13 residues. The CDR3 sequence is CASSEANVAEAFF. CDR3 sequence (DNA): TGTGCCAGCAGTGAAGCGAATGTCGCTGAAGCTTTCTTT.

V and J are TRBV11-2 and TRBJ2-3; the match to TRBD2 covers 9 bases. V was pared by 5 bases and J by 6 bases, with 15 bases of the junction left unmatched. Germline V gene data show CDR1 as SGHAT and CDR2 as FQNNGV. The CDR3 is 17 amino acids. CDR3 protein: CASSVLPLAGIGDTQYF. CDR3 in DNA: TGTGCCAGCAGCGTCCTTCCCCTAGCGGGGATCGGGGATACGCAGTATTTT.

This clone qualifies as medium-sized. V gene TRBV28 combines with J gene TRBJ1-1; D is ambiguous. The length of the CDR3 is 13 residues. V lost 3 bases, J lost 1 base, and 6 bases lay in between. Germline V gene sequence: CDR1 MDHEN, CDR2 SYDVKM. As DNA, the CDR3 is TGTGCCAGCAGTTTTCAAGGGAACACTGAAGCTTTCTTT. This encodes CASSFQGNTEAFF.

The CDR3 loop is CASSPRRDGPSGNTIYF. CDR3 coding DNA: TGTGCCAGCTCACCGAGACGGGATGGCCCCTCTGGAAACACCATATATTTT. The chain employs TRBV18 and TRBJ1-3; D unclear. The CDR3 has 17 residues. Trimming took off 3 bases at V and 0 bases at J, with 15 bases between the two ends. Germline assignment: CDR1 KGHSH and CDR2 LQKENI.

This chain links TRBV28 with TRBJ1-2, with a possible D match to TRBD1 (5 bases). The CDR3 length is 14 residues. Germline CDR1 MDHEN, CDR2 SYDVKM. With 6 bases removed from V and 4 bases from J, the gap between germline ends came to 15 bases. CDR3 sequence (DNA): TGTGCCAGCAGCCAGGATCGGGGCCTCTATGGCTACACCTTC. Protein product: CASSQDRGLYGYTF.

As regards this clone: One junction end does not reproduce the germline sequence, and a read error may be involved. This chain links TRBV6-2 or TRBV6-3 with TRBJ1-5; no clear D gene. The CDR3 spans 14 residues. From germline, CDR1 is MNHEY and CDR2 SVGEGT. Written as DNA, the CDR3 is TGTGCCAGCAGTTTTCGGCAGATCAATCCGCCCCAGCATTTT. This gives the protein CASSFRQINPPQHF.

This clone appeared once. This rearrangement joins TRBV28 to TRBJ1-2; D remains ambiguous. Germline CDR1 MDHEN, CDR2 SYDVKM. The germline V and J ends were trimmed by 6 bases and 0 bases, with 11 bases remaining between them. This CDR3 contains 14 residues. The CDR3 is CASSQLVPNYGYTF. As DNA, the CDR3 is TGTGCCAGCAGCCAACTTGTCCCTAACTATGGCTACACCTTC.

The chain employs TRBV4-3 and TRBJ1-1; D remains ambiguous. The CDR3 loop spans 15 amino acids. V was clipped by 4 bases and J by 5 bases, with 17 bases between them. From germline, CDR1 is LGHNA and CDR2 YSLEER. CDR3 residues: CASSLQSGLPTEAFF. The CDR3 DNA reads as TGCGCCAGCAGCCTCCAGTCTGGTCTACCGACTGAAGCTTTCTTT.